The rows below give T cell receptor beta chains drawn from one sample of a study of control samples from healthy donors and cancer patients. Repertoires were generated with immunoSEQ multiplex PCR, while TCRdb's copy carries only in-frame clones and drops some. The repertoire consists of roughly 150,000 clones, with 88% occurring once and the leading ten covering over 1.5%. Material: blood. These receptors came from a man aged 18 to 35 in good health. The CDR3 runs from the conserved cysteine through the conserved F or W. A D gene is named only where the DNA matches it firmly. Clone size is shown for a subset of rows, as once, few, many or a class of expanded clone.

D | J | V | size | DNA | CDR3
. | TRBJ2-7 | TRBV14 | . | TGTGCCAGCAGCCAAACCTACTACGAGCAGTACTTC | CASSQTYYEQYF
. | TRBJ1-2 | TRBV7-9 | once | TGTGCCAGCAGCTTAGCTCTTAGCGGGGCTCTCTATGGCTACACCTTC | CASSLALSGALYGYTF
TRBD1 | TRBJ2-6 | TRBV4-3 | . | TGCGCCAGCAGCCACGGACAGGGGGCGCCTGGGGCCAACGTCCTGACTTTC | CASSHGQGAPGANVLTF
. | TRBJ2-3 | TRBV25-1 | . | TGTGCCAGCGGGCTGTGGGATACGCAGTATTTT | CASGLWDTQYF
. | TRBJ1-5 | TRBV5-4 | . | TGTGCCAGCAGCTATGGGAGTAATCAGCCCCAGCATTTT | CASSYGSNQPQHF
. | TRBJ2-6 | TRBV7-8 | . | TGTGCCAGCAGCTTATATAACCCCGGGGGCCCCTCTGGGGCCAACGTCCTGACTTTC | CASSLYNPGGPSGANVLTF
TRBD1 | TRBJ2-7 | TRBV27 | . | TGTGCCAGCAGGACCCCGGGACAGGGATCCTACGAGCAGTACTTC | CASRTPGQGSYEQYF
. | TRBJ2-3 | TRBV3-1/TRBV3-2 | . | TGTGCCAGCAGCCTTTTGTGGGGGGCCAGTAGCACAGATACGCAGTATTTT | CASSLLWGASSTDTQYF
TRBD2 | TRBJ2-3 | TRBV7-9 | . | TGTGCCAGCAGCTTAAAGGAGCGGGGGGCCCTCACAGATACGCAGTATTTT | CASSLKERGALTDTQYF
. | TRBJ2-7 | TRBV28 | . | TGTGCCAGCAGTTTAGAGGGCGGCTCCTACGAGCAGTACTTC | CASSLEGGSYEQYF
. | TRBJ1-1 | TRBV4-1 | . | TGCGCCAGCAGCCACGGAACTAGAGGAGCTCCGGGCACTGAAGCTTTCTTT | CASSHGTRGAPGTEAFF
. | TRBJ1-4 | TRBV15 | once | TGTGCCACCAGCCCTGTTGGTGGGGGCGTGAGTGAAAAACTGTTTTTT | CATSPVGGGVSEKLFF
. | TRBJ1-6 | TRBV6-5 | . | TGTGCCAGCAGCTGGGGGGCAGTAGGTTCACCCCTCCACTTT | CASSWGAVGSPLHF
TRBD1 | TRBJ2-7 | TRBV10-3 | . | TGTGCCATCAGTCAACAGGGGGCGAGGTACGAGCAGTACTTC | CAISQQGARYEQYF
TRBD1 | TRBJ2-3 | TRBV5-6 | . | TGTGCCAGCAGCTATGACAGGGGTACAGATACGCAGTATTTT | CASSYDRGTDTQYF
. | TRBJ1-5 | TRBV19 | few | TGTGCCAGTAGAGGGCCAAAGGCTCAGCCCCAGCATTTT | CASRGPKAQPQHF
. | TRBJ1-1 | TRBV2 | . | TGTGCCAGCCGCGTAAGGCTGAACACTGAAGCTTTCTTT | CASRVRLNTEAFF
. | TRBJ2-3 | TRBV5-5 | . | TGTGCCAGCAGCTGGGGCGCATTCATAGATACGCAGTATTTT | CASSWGAFIDTQYF
. | TRBJ1-6 | TRBV6-5 | . | TGTGCCAGCAGTTACTCGTCTGGGGAATCACCCCTCCACTTT | CASSYSSGESPLHF
TRBD1 | TRBJ1-3 | TRBV6-6 | once | TGTGCCAGCAGTCGATACCCGGGACAGGGCTCTGGAAACACCATATATTTT | CASSRYPGQGSGNTIYF
TRBD2 | TRBJ2-1 | TRBV11-1 | . | TGTGCCAGCAGCTTGGGGCGGGGGACCTACAATGAGCAGTTCTTC | CASSLGRGTYNEQFF
TRBD1 | TRBJ1-1 | TRBV15 | . | TGTGCCACCAGCAGAGCGACAGGGCTAAAAGGTGGCACTGAAGCTTTCTTT | CATSRATGLKGGTEAFF
. | TRBJ1-1 | TRBV9 | few | TGTGCCAGCAGCGTAGTGGACAGCGACGACGGAGCTTTCTTT | CASSVVDSDDGAFF
. | TRBJ1-1 | TRBV20-1 | . | TGCAGTGCTAGTTGGCAGCGTGAAGCTTTCTTT | CSASWQREAFF
. | TRBJ1-5 | TRBV4-1 | . | TGCGCCAGCAGCCCGGGACGGGGGGCCCAGCCCCAGCATTTT | CASSPGRGAQPQHF
. | TRBJ1-2 | TRBV4-3 | . | TGCGCCAGCAGCCAAGACTACCGGTCTGACTATGGCTACACCTTC | CASSQDYRSDYGYTF
TRBD1 | TRBJ1-1 | TRBV28 | . | TGTGCCAGCAGTATTGACAGGGGGATTCGGGCTTTCTTT | CASSIDRGIRAFF
TRBD2 | TRBJ2-4 | TRBV2 | few | TGTGCCAGCAGTGAAAAGGTAGCGGGGGGGCCGAGGAAAAACATTCAGTACTTC | CASSEKVAGGPRKNIQYF
. | TRBJ1-1 | TRBV25-1 | . | TGTGCCAGCAGTGCACAAGAGAACACTGAAGCTTTCTTT | CASSAQENTEAFF
. | TRBJ2-5 | TRBV30 | . | TGTGCCTGGAGTGTATCCGAGGCCCAGTACTTC | CAWSVSEAQYF
. | TRBJ2-7 | TRBV5-8 | . | TGTGCCAGCAGCCGGGGCTCCTACGAGCAGTACTTC | CASSRGSYEQYF
. | TRBJ2-2 | TRBV19 | . | TGTGCCAGTTTCGACACCGGGGAGCTGTTTTTT | CASFDTGELFF
. | TRBJ2-1 | TRBV6-1 | . | TGTGCCAGCAGTGAAACGTGGGGTGGAGGGAGGAAATGGGATGAGCAGTTCTTC | CASSETWGGGRKWDEQFF
. | TRBJ2-3 | TRBV7-9 | . | TGTGCCAGCAGCTTAGAGGGCAGGGGATGGGATACGCAGTATTTT | CASSLEGRGWDTQYF
TRBD2 | TRBJ2-5 | TRBV3-1/TRBV3-2 | . | TGTGCCAGCAGCCACCGACTCGGGACTAGCGGGGGGGCTGGGGAGACCCAGTACTTC | CASSHRLGTSGGAGETQYF
. | TRBJ2-1 | TRBV7-3 | . | TGTGCCAGCAGCTTGAGTGGGGGGCCCCAGGAGCAGTTCTTC | CASSLSGGPQEQFF
TRBD1 | TRBJ1-1 | TRBV5-8 | once | TGTGCCAGCAGCTTGTTTAACAGGGGGCGACTCATGAACACTGAAGCTTTCTTT | CASSLFNRGRLMNTEAFF
. | TRBJ2-2 | TRBV12-3/TRBV12-4 | . | TGTGCCAGCAGACCTACCGGGGGCGGGGAGCTGTTTTTT | CASRPTGGGELFF
. | TRBJ2-7 | TRBV6-6 | . | TGTGCCAGCAGGGGGCAGGGGTCCTCCTACGAGCAGTACTTC | CASRGQGSSYEQYF